This T cell receptor beta chain was sequenced in a study of cytomegalovirus exposure and HLA in healthy donors. For the study at large: The 90 to 150 validation repertoires used a platform that matched the one used for the approximately 690 first-cohort repertoires, as a later analysis reported.

Worth noting for this clone: Its antigen is not identified.

Produced via immunoSEQ multiplex PCR; TCRdb's table is partial and in-frame only. The table includes 120,000 or so clones, roughly nine tenths detected once. Study results and caveats: Most TCR sequences showed up rarely, but some public TCRs showed up in many donors. It was fewer than 200 TCR beta chains that were listed as cytomegalovirus-associated.

Germline loops: CDR1 SNHLY, CDR2 FYNNEI. The CDR3 length is 14 residues. V dropped 8 bases and J dropped 0 bases, with 13 bases sitting between them. The donors were members of the validation cohort, which comprised about 120 subjects and was separate from the first cohort of roughly 700 subjects. Sequencing was performed on PBMCs. This sequence was found in a woman aged 18-29 years in good health and CMV-seronegative. The chain employs TRBV2 and TRBJ1-1; no definite D call. CDR3 nucleotide sequence: TGTGCCAGCGTCTTCCGGGAGCTGAACACTGAAGCTTTCTTT. Protein product: CASVFRELNTEAFF.